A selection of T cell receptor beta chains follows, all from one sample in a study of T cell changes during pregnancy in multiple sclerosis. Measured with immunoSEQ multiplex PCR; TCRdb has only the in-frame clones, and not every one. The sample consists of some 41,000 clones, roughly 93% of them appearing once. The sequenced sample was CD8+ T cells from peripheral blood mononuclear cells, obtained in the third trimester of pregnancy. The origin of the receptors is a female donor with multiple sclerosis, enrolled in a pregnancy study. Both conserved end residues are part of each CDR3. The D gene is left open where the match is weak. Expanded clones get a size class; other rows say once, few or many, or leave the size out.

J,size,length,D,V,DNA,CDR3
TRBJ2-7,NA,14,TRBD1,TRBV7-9,TGTGCCAGCAGTTGGGACAGCCTCTCCTACGAGCAGTACTTC,CASSWDSLSYEQYF
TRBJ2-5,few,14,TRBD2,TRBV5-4,TGTGCCAGCAGCGCCCTAGCGGGAGAAGAGACCCAGTACTTC,CASSALAGEETQYF
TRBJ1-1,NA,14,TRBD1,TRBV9,TGTGCCAGCAGCGAAGGACAGGGGTTTACTGAAGCTTTCTTT,CASSEGQGFTEAFF
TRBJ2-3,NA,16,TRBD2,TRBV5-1,TGCGCCAGCAGCTTGGGGACTAGCGGCTTCACAGATACGCAGTATTTT,CASSLGTSGFTDTQYF
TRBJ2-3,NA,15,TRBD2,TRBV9,TGTGCCAGCAGCTCCGGGACTAGCGGTGCAGATACGCAGTATTTT,CASSSGTSGADTQYF
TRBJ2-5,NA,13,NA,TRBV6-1,TGTGCCAGCAGTGATCAGGGGCAAGAGACCCAGTACTTC,CASSDQGQETQYF
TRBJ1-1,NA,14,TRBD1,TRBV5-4,TGTGCCAGCAGCTTCGGACAGGGGGCTACTGAAGCTTTCTTT,CASSFGQGATEAFF
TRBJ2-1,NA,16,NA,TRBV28,TGTGCCAGCAGTACCTTTAGCGGAATATCCTACAATGAGCAGTTCTTC,CASSTFSGISYNEQFF
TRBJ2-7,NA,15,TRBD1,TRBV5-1,TGCGCCAGCAGCCCGTGGACAGGGGGCTCCTACGAGCAGTACTTC,CASSPWTGGSYEQYF
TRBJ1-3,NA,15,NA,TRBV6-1,TGTGCCAGCAGTGAGGTCCCGGGGACTGGAAACACCATATATTTT,CASSEVPGTGNTIYF
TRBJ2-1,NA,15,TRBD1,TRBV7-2,TGTGCCAGCAGCTTCCGGGACAGGGGTTACAATGAGCAGTTCTTC,CASSFRDRGYNEQFF
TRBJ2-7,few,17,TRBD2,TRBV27,TGTGCCAGCAGTTTAACTGCGCCCAGCGGGAGCACCAACGAGCAGTACTTC,CASSLTAPSGSTNEQYF
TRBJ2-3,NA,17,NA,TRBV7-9,TGTGCCAGCCCCAGTGGGTTCGACACCACTAGCACAGATACGCAGTATTTT,CASPSGFDTTSTDTQYF
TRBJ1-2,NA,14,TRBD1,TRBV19,TGTGCCAGTAGTATGGGACAGGGTTCTTATGGCTACACCTTC,CASSMGQGSYGYTF
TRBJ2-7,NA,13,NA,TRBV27,TGTGCCAGCAGTCCGGGACAAGCCTACGAGCAGTACTTC,CASSPGQAYEQYF
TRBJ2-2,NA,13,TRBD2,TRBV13,TGTGCCAGCAGAGCCTGGGGGGGCGGGGAGCTGTTTTTT,CASRAWGGGELFF
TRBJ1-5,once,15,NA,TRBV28,TGTGCCAGCAGTTTAGTGATCGGGGGCAATCAGCCCCAGCATTTT,CASSLVIGGNQPQHF
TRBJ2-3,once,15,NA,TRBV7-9,TGTGCCAGCAGCCCCTGGTCTAGCTCGAGAGATACGCAGTATTTT,CASSPWSSSRDTQYF
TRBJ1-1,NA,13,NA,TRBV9,TGTGCCAGCAGCGTAGGGACCGGGATTGAAGCTTTCTTT,CASSVGTGIEAFF
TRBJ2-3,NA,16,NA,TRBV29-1,TGCAGCGTTGAAGATCGACTGAGCCTAAGCACAGATACGCAGTATTTT,CSVEDRLSLSTDTQYF
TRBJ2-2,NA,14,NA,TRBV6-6,TGTGCCAGCAGATTATCGTTAGAAACCGGGGAGCTGTTTTTT,CASRLSLETGELFF
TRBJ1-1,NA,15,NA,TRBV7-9,TGTGCCAGCAGCTTAGGGAGTATTGATGACACTGAAGCTTTCTTT,CASSLGSIDDTEAFF
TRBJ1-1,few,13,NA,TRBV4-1,TGCGCCAGCAGCCCGGGGATGAACACTGAAGCTTTCTTT,CASSPGMNTEAFF
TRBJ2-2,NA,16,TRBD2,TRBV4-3,TGCGCCAGCAGCCAAGATGGGACTAGAGACACCGGGGAGCTGTTTTTT,CASSQDGTRDTGELFF
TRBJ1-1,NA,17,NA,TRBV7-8,TGTGCCAGCAGCTTAGATCGGGCAGGGGTGAAATGGACTGAAGCTTTCTTT,CASSLDRAGVKWTEAFF
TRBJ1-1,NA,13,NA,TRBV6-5,TGTGCCAGCAGTCAGAACAAGAACACTGAAGCTTTCTTT,CASSQNKNTEAFF
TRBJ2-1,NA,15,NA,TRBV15,TGTGGAAGGGGCAGGGAATCTCCCTCTGACAATGAGCAGTTCTTC,CGRGRESPSDNEQFF
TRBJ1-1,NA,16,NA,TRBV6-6,TGTGCCAGCAGTTACTCGAAGTCGGGGGAGGACACTGAAGCTTTCTTT,CASSYSKSGEDTEAFF
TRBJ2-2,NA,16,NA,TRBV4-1,TGCGCCAGCAGCCCCGTCGGACAGTTAAACACCGGGGAGCTGTTTTTT,CASSPVGQLNTGELFF
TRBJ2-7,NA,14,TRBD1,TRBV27,TGTGCCTCCGGGACAGGGCAGTCGGTACACGAGCAGTACTTC,CASGTGQSVHEQYF
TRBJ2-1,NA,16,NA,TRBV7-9,TGTGCCAGCAGCTATCCGGCAGGAACCTCCTACAATGAGCAGTTCTTC,CASSYPAGTSYNEQFF